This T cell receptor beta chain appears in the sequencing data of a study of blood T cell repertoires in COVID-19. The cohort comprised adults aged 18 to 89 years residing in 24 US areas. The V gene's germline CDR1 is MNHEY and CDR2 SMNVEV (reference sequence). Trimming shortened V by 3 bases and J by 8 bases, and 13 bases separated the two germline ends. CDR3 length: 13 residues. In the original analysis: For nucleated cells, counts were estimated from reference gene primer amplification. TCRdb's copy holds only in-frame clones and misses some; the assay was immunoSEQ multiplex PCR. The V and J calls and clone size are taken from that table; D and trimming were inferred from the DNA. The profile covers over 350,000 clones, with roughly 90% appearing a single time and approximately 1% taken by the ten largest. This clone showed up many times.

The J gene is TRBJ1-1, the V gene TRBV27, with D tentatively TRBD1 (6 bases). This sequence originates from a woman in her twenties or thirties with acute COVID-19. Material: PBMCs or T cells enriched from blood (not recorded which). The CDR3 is CASSLSGDLEAFF. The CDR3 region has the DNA TGTGCCAGCAGTTTGTCAGGGGACCTCGAAGCTTTCTTT.